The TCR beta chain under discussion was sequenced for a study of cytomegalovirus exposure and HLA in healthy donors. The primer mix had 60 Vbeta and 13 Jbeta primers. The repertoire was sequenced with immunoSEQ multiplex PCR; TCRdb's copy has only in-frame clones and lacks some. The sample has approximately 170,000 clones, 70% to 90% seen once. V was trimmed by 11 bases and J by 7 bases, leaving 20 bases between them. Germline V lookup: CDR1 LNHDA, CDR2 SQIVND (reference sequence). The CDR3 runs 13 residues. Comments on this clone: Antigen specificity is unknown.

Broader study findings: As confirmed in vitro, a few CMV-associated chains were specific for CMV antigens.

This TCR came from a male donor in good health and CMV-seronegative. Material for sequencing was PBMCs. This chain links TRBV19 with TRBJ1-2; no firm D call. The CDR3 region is CAPPPVVRSGYTF. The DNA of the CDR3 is TGTGCCCCTCCCCCGGTGGTTCGATCTGGCTACACCTTC.